This T cell receptor (beta chain) is drawn from a study of cytomegalovirus exposure and HLA in healthy donors. As for the study in general: It was reported in a later analysis that the roughly 120 validation repertoires used the same platform as the 666 first-cohort repertoires.

The data were produced by immunoSEQ multiplex PCR, yet TCRdb's version contains in-frame clones alone and is incomplete. The sample has 130,000 to 150,000 clones, more than 80% seen once. V lost 5 bases and J lost 3, with 16 bases in between. The V gene's germline CDR1 is SEHNR and CDR2 FQNEAQ (reference sequence). The CDR3 covers 15 residues. The V call is TRBV7-9, the J call TRBJ1-2; TRBD1 might be the D (6 bases). The sequence derives from a woman in her twenties or thirties in good health and CMV-seropositive. Sequencing was carried out using PBMCs. The CDR3 DNA sequence: TGTGCCAGCAGCCTCGGGGGGCCGATGTACTATGGCTACACCTTC. Translation gives CASSLGGPMYYGYTF.